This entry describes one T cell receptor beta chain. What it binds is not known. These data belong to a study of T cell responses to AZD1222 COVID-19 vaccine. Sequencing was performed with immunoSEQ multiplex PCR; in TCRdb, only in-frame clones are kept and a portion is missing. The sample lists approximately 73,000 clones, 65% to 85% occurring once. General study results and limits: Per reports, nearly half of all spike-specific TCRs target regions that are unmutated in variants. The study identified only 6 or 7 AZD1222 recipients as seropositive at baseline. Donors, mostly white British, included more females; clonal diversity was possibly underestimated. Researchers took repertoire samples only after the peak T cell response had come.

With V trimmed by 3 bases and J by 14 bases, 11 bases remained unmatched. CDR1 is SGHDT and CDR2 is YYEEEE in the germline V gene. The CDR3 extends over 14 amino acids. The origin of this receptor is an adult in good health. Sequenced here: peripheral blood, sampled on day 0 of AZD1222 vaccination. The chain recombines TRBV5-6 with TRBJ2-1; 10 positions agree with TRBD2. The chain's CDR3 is CASSSTSGVSGEFF. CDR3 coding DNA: TGTGCCAGCAGCTCCACTAGCGGGGTGTCGGGGGAGTTCTTC. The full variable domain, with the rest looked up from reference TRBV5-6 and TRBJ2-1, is DAGVTQSPTHLIKTRGQQVTLRCSPKSGHDTVSWYQQALGQGPQFIFQYYEEEERQRGNFPDRFSGHQFPNYSSELNVNALLLGDSALYLCASSSTSGVSGEFFGPGTRLTVL.